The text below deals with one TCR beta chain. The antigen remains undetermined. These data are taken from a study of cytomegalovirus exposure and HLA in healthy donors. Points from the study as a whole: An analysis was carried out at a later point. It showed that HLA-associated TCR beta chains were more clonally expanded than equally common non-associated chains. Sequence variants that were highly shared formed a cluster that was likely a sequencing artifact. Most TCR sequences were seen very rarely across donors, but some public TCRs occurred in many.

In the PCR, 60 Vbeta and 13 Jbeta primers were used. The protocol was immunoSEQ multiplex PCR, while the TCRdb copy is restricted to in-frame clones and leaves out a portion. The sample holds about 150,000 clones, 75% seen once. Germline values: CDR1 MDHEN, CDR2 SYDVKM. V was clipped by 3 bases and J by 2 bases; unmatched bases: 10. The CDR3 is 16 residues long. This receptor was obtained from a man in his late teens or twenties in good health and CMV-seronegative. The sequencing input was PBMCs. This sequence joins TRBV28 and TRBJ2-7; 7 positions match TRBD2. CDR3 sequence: CASSFPISGLTYEQYF. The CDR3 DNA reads TGTGCCAGCAGTTTCCCCATTAGCGGGCTAACCTACGAGCAGTACTTC.